A single sample is the source of the 3 T cell receptor beta chains below, sequenced in a study of blood T cell repertoires in COVID-19. Using immunoSEQ multiplex PCR, the repertoire was profiled, and TCRdb retains in-frame clones only, with some absent. The table has some 170,000 clones, around 83% seen once. Material: PBMCs or T cells enriched from blood (not recorded which). These receptors were obtained from a man over 45 who had recovered from COVID-19.

V usage is TRBV4-2 and J usage is TRBJ2-7; 8 nucleotides line up with TRBD2. J gave up 0 bases and V 3 bases, and 7 bases lay outside the gene matches. The germline gives CDR1 LGHNA, CDR2 YNFKEQ. CDR3 length: 16 amino acids. CDR3 sequence (DNA): TGTGCCAGCAGCCACCAACTAGCGGACAGCTCCTACGAGCAGTACTTC. Its protein is CASSHQLADSSYEQYF.

The CDR3 loop reads CASSGQVQDTIYF. CDR3 DNA sequence: TGTGCCAGCAGTGGACAGGTACAAGACACCATATATTTT. The rearrangement uses TRBV2 and TRBJ1-3; possible D gene TRBD1, 6 bases. This CDR3 is 13 amino acids long. V was trimmed by 4 bases and J by 8 bases, leaving 12 bases between them. In germline, CDR1 is SNHLY, CDR2 FYNNEI.

The chain links TRBV7-9 to TRBJ1-4; no clear D. Germline CDR1 reads SEHNR; CDR2 reads FQNEAQ (reference sequence). The CDR3 totals 15 residues. V gave up 2 bases and J gave up 5 bases, with 12 bases separating them. The CDR3: CASSLFSYSNEKLFF. The CDR3 DNA is TGTGCCAGCAGCTTATTTTCGTACAGCAATGAAAAACTGTTTTTT.